One and the same sample provided the 19 T cell receptor beta chains below, sequenced in a study of cytomegalovirus exposure and HLA in healthy donors. PCR primers comprised 60 Vbeta and 13 Jbeta primers. Some clones are missing from TCRdb's copy, which holds only in-frame ones; the method was immunoSEQ multiplex PCR. The table lists about 97,000 clones, about 80% of them singletons. The sample comprised PBMCs. The receptors shown here come from a middle-aged man in good health and CMV-seronegative.

The chain combines TRBV6-5 with TRBJ1-4; 7 nucleotides line up with TRBD1. V lost 4 bases to trimming and J lost 7 bases; unmatched junction nucleotides: 9. CDR1 is MNHEY, CDR2 SVGAGI, per germline. There are 15 residues in the CDR3. The CDR3 region is CASSSRQGGGEKLFF. The CDR3, as DNA: TGTGCCAGCAGTTCCAGACAGGGCGGAGGTGAAAAACTGTTTTTT.

The rearrangement links TRBV9 to TRBJ1-2; 7 positions agree with TRBD1. CDR1 is SGDLS, CDR2 YYNGEE, per germline. This CDR3 has 14 residues. The V and J ends lost 3 bases and 7 bases, in that order; junction bases with no gene match: 9. The CDR3 region has the DNA TGTGCCAGCAGCGGCCCCAGGGGGGATGGTGGCTACACCTTC. Its protein is CASSGPRGDGGYTF.

A few counts support this clone. The V and J genes are TRBV2 and TRBJ2-7; D perhaps matches TRBD1 (6 bases). CDR1 SNHLY and CDR2 FYNNEI come from the germline V gene. This CDR3 has 11 residues. The CDR3 DNA reads TGTGGCTCGAGGACAGCCTACGAGCAGTACTTC. Residues: CGSRTAYEQYF.

The chain combines TRBV6-6 with TRBJ2-7; a weak D match, TRBD1 (6 bases). This CDR3 is 14 amino acids long. Trimming left V 6 bases short and J 5 bases short, with 17 bases between. Germline CDR1 MNHNY, CDR2 SVGAGI (reference sequence). CDR3 DNA: TGTGCCAGCAGGATTAACAGGGTCGGCCACGAGCAGTACGTC. Translated, it gives CASRINRVGHEQYV.

In regard to this clone: Other DNA sequences from this sample encode an identical CDR3 as well. V gene TRBV6-6 combines with J gene TRBJ1-6; D gene unclear. Germline CDR1 reads MNHNY; CDR2 reads SVGAGI (reference sequence). V lost 0 bases to trimming and J lost 3 bases, with 6 bases between them. The CDR3 extends over 15 amino acids. The CDR3 loop reads CASSYSRLYNSPLHF. CDR3 nucleotide sequence: TGTGCCAGCAGTTACTCTCGACTCTATAATTCACCCCTCCACTTT.

The chain is built from TRBV27 and TRBJ1-3; 9 bases are shared with TRBD1. The CDR3 is 15 amino acids. Germline lookup yields CDR1 MNHEY and CDR2 SMNVEV (reference sequence). Trimming removed 4 bases from V and 0 bases from J; junction bases left unmatched: 1. CDR3 residues: CASSWDRDSGNTIYF. DNA for the CDR3: TGTGCCAGCAGTTGGGACAGGGACTCTGGAAACACCATATATTTT.

This clone has a single count. The CDR3 here is CASSQTGGAGGYTF. The CDR3 DNA is TGTGCCAGCAGTCAGACAGGGGGCGCAGGTGGCTACACCTTC. The chain links TRBV7-9 to TRBJ1-2, with TRBD1 identical over 10 bases. The CDR3 is 14 amino acids. The V segment lost 6 bases and the J segment 7 bases; nucleotides outside the gene matches: 8. Germline CDR1 is SEHNR and CDR2 is FQNEAQ (reference sequence).

The chain carries TRBV7-9 and TRBJ1-1, with 10 bases lining up with TRBD1. Germline loops: CDR1 SEHNR, CDR2 FQNEAQ (reference sequence). The trim removed 3 bases at V and 7 bases at J, leaving 8 bases unmatched. The CDR3 is 15 residues long. CDR3 residues: CASSFGGQGFDEAFF. CDR3 nucleotide sequence: TGTGCCAGCAGCTTCGGGGGACAGGGGTTCGATGAAGCTTTCTTT.

The chain links TRBV7-9 to TRBJ2-5, with 10 bases fitting TRBD2. V trimming: 4 bases; J trimming: 3 bases; junction bases outside the gene matches: 14. CDR1 SEHNR and CDR2 FQNEAQ come from the germline V gene (reference sequence). CDR3 length equals 18 residues. In nucleotides, the CDR3 is TGTGCCAGCAGCTCCCACCGAGCCTCCCTAGCGGGGGAAGAGACCCAGTACTTC. This translates into CASSSHRASLAGEETQYF.

This clone was found a few times. J is TRBJ2-1 and V is TRBV7-2, with D tentatively TRBD2 (5 bases). Trimming took 1 base from V and 9 from J, leaving 13 bases between them. Germline-derived CDR1 and CDR2 are SGHTA and FQGNSA. This CDR3 contains 14 residues. The chain's CDR3 is CASSLEPGVSEQFF. The CDR3 region has the DNA TGTGCCAGCAGCTTAGAACCCGGGGTTAGTGAGCAGTTCTTC.

The rearrangement uses TRBV5-1 and TRBJ1-1; D may be TRBD1 (6 bases). CDR3 length: 17 amino acids. V lost 4 bases to trimming and J lost 8 bases, with 27 bases between them. The germline V gene encodes CDR1 SGHRS and CDR2 YFSETQ. CDR3 sequence reads: CASSPNPDSNPLGEAFF. CDR3 DNA: TGCGCCAGCAGCCCCAACCCGGACAGCAACCCCCTGGGGGAAGCTTTCTTT.

This clone was observed a few times. This same CDR3 is encoded by further DNA sequences in the sample. The V and J genes are TRBV19 and TRBJ1-6; 11 bases are shared with TRBD1. Unmatched junction bases numbered 7, after V lost 4 bases and J lost 8 bases. Looked up from germline, CDR1 is LNHDA and CDR2 is SQIVND (reference sequence). This CDR3 has 16 amino acids. The CDR3 sequence: CASSKTTGQGDSPLHF. The CDR3 DNA is TGTGCCAGTAGTAAAACAACGGGACAGGGGGATTCACCCCTCCACTTT.

This chain links TRBV5-8 with TRBJ2-3; 7 bases are a match to TRBD2. This CDR3 has 14 residues. Germline-derived CDR1 and CDR2 are SGHTS and YDEGEE. With 2 bases clipped from V and 2 bases from J, the junction kept 2 bases outside the gene matches. This CDR3 reads CASSFGGITDTQYF. The CDR3 bases are TGTGCCAGCAGCTTCGGGGGGATCACAGATACGCAGTATTTT.

The genes are TRBV19 and TRBJ2-5, with D possibly being TRBD2 (5 bases). This CDR3 contains 15 residues. Trimming removed 1 base from V and 5 bases from J, with 14 bases in between. Germline-derived CDR1 and CDR2 are LNHDA and SQIVND (reference sequence). The DNA for the CDR3 is TGTGCCAGTAGTATAGGTTCACGGGGTCTGGAGACCCAGTACTTC. Residues: CASSIGSRGLETQYF.

On this clone itself: This sample includes further DNA sequences coding for the same CDR3. CDR3: CASSLGVGGPSYNEQFF. Written as DNA, the CDR3 is TGCGCCAGCAGCTTGGGGGTCGGGGGGCCGTCCTACAATGAGCAGTTCTTC. The rearrangement uses TRBV5-1 and TRBJ2-1; D is perhaps TRBD2 (7 bases). Trimming cost V 0 bases and J 1 base, with 14 bases left between them. Per germline, CDR1 SGHRS and CDR2 YFSETQ. CDR3 length: 17 residues.

Note on this clone: At one of its ends the junction is not consistent with the germline gene, which may arise from a read error. The chain is built from TRBV18 and TRBJ1-6; unclear D gene. The CDR3 is 16 amino acids. Germline V gene lookup returns CDR1 KGHSH and CDR2 LQKENI. The CDR3 loop reads CASSPQRNSHNSPLHF. In nucleotides, the CDR3 is TGTGCCAGCTCACCACAACGCAACTCCCATAATTCACCCCTCCACTTT.

The chain joins TRBV5-1 to TRBJ2-7, with TRBD2 matching 11 bases. The V segment lost 1 base and the J segment 5 bases; nucleotides outside the gene matches: 5. Per germline, CDR1 SGHRS and CDR2 YFSETQ. This CDR3 has 15 residues. The CDR3 region has the DNA TGCGCCAGCAGCTTGAGGCTAGCGGGGGGAGACGAGCAGTACTTC. Translated, it gives CASSLRLAGGDEQYF.

The V call is TRBV21-1, the J call TRBJ2-7; the D call of TRBD2 is as the table states it, not checked on the DNA. TRBV21-1 constitutes a pseudogene. This CDR3 is built from 15 residues. CDR3 sequence (DNA): TGTGCCAGCATCACTCAAACGCCTTATTCCTACGAGCAGTACTTC. Its protein product is CASITQTPYSYEQYF.

The V gene is TRBV5-5, the J gene TRBJ2-2; 7 bases agree with TRBD2. The CDR3 sequence is 15 residues long. Germline lookup yields CDR1 SGHKS and CDR2 YYEKEE (reference sequence). The V and J ends lost 4 bases and 4 bases, in that order; junction bases with no gene match: 7. CDR3 nucleotide sequence: TGTGCCAGCAGCCCCACCGGGACTACCACCGGGGAGCTGTTTTTT. It specifies CASSPTGTTTGELFF.